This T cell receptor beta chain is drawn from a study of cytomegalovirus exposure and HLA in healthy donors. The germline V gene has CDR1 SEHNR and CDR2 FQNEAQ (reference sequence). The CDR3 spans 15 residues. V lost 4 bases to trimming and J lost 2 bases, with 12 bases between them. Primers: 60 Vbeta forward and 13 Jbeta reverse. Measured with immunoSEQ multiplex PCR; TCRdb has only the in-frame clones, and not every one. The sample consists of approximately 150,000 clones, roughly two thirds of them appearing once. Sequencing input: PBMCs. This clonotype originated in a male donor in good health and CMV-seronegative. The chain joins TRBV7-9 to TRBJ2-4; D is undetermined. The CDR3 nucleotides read TGTGCCAGCAGCTCTGTCGGGTTAACCAAAAACATTCAGTACTTC. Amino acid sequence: CASSSVGLTKNIQYF. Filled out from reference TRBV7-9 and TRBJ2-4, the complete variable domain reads DTGVSQNPRHKITKRGQNVTFRCDPISEHNRLYWYRQTLGQGPEFLTYFQNEAQLEKSRLLSDRFSAERPKGSFSTLEIQRTEQGDSAMYLCASSSVGLTKNIQYFGAGTRLSVL.